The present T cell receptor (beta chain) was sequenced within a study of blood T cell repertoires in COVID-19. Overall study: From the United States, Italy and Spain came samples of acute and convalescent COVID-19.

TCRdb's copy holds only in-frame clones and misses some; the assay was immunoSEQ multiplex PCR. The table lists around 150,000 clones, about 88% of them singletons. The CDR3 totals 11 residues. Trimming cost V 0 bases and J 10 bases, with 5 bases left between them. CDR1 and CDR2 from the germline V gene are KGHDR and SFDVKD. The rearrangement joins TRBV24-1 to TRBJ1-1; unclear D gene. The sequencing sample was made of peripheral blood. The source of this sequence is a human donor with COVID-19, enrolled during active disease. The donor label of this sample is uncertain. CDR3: CATSDLRGAFF. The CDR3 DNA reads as TGTGCCACCAGTGATTTGCGGGGAGCTTTCTTT.